The rows below give T cell receptor beta chains drawn from one sample of a study of cytomegalovirus exposure and HLA in healthy donors. The table came from immunoSEQ multiplex PCR; TCRdb's copy has only in-frame clones and leaves some out. Counted here are 100,000 to 150,000 clones, 90% to 97% occurring once; the ten biggest clones make up 1.5% to 2%. Sequencing used PBMCs. These receptors were taken from a young man in good health and CMV-seronegative. The conserved cysteine and the conserved F or W are not part of the CDR3 here.

j_call,v_call,cdr3_aa
TRBJ2-2,TRBV7-3,ASRGGLAGAGELF
TRBJ2-3,TRBV5-1,ASSARLVSDTDTQY
TRBJ2-1,TRBV9,ASTLYPLASGTGNEQF
TRBJ2-1,TRBV5-8,ASSQGLAPYNEQF
TRBJ2-3,TRBV9,ASSVGPGGPTDTQY
TRBJ1-3,TRBV7-3,ASSAGTASGNTIY
TRBJ2-1,TRBV5-4,ASSLGAAGEQF
TRBJ1-3,TRBV2,ASTHSSGNTIY
TRBJ1-2,TRBV28,ASSPAGTVNLLEYGYT
TRBJ2-1,TRBV27,ASSSITDWSSYNEQF
TRBJ2-1,TRBV29-1,SVEIGTADNEQF
TRBJ2-1,TRBV6-5,ASSSAGSPYNEQF
TRBJ2-2,TRBV6-1,ASSEGLALYTNTGELF
TRBJ2-3,TRBV9,ASSVGDFDTDTQY
TRBJ2-7,TRBV5-6,ASSMGQGAREQY
TRBJ2-5,TRBV7-9,ASSLGLAGETQY
TRBJ2-2,TRBV5-6,ASSWTGLAGGYTGELF
TRBJ2-7,TRBV14,ASSRGTSSAGQY
TRBJ1-1,TRBV7-2,ASSQTVEAF
TRBJ1-1,TRBV6-5,ASSSREAF
TRBJ2-1,TRBV13,ASSLGQGQGYNEQF
TRBJ1-2,TRBV7-2,ASSSTYTATRNYGYT
TRBJ2-5,TRBV14,ASSSRQGGETQY
TRBJ2-1,TRBV5-4,ASSSGTGGGNEQF
TRBJ1-4,TRBV21-1,ASSTLKYRGESEKLF
TRBJ2-1,TRBV4-3,ASSQERTSGYHEQF
TRBJ2-3,TRBV28,ASRAASADTQY
TRBJ1-4,TRBV4-3,ASSQGVTVLTSEKLF
TRBJ2-1,TRBV11-2,ASSLEREGSGEF
TRBJ2-7,TRBV6-5,ASSSGTAAYEQY
TRBJ2-7,TRBV7-3,ASSPTGGRDEQY
TRBJ1-2,TRBV13,ASSLAGGVVDYGYT
TRBJ2-7,TRBV5-1,ASSMLTSGPSYEQY
TRBJ2-3,TRBV5-1,ASSLAQGTQY
TRBJ2-7,TRBV27,ASSWGTSASYEQY
TRBJ2-1,TRBV7-9,ASSTVWSSYNEQF
TRBJ2-7,TRBV7-3,ASSQGASYEQY
TRBJ1-1,TRBV5-1,ASSLASGTGNTEAF
TRBJ2-1,TRBV10-3,ATAGSSYNEQF
TRBJ2-1,TRBV9,ASSAPRSAVEF
TRBJ2-7,TRBV7-8,ASSLPGTGPYEQY
TRBJ1-1,TRBV27,ASSLIRGSHTEAF
TRBJ2-1,TRBV19,ASRQRAGPNEQF
TRBJ2-1,TRBV9,ASSVVTGGWGEQF
TRBJ2-1,TRBV29-1,SAGLAGIEQF
TRBJ1-1,TRBV9,ASSRTGGNTEAF
TRBJ1-5,TRBV28,ATKAGGNQPQH
TRBJ2-3,TRBV6-1,ASMGTLSNTQY